One and the same sample provided the 26 T cell receptor beta chains below, sequenced in a study of preoperative IRX-2 immunotherapy in early breast cancer. Assay: immunoSEQ multiplex PCR; the TCRdb copy retains only in-frame clones and omits some. The table shows about 38,000 clones, with about four fifths occurring only once. Treatment indicated: preoperative locoregional IRX-2 cytokine immunotherapy. The sample here was lymph node tissue, taken after IRX-2 immunotherapy. The source of these receptors is a human donor with breast cancer.

The genes are TRBV10-2 and TRBJ2-7; D gene ambiguous. CDR1 is WSHSY and CDR2 is SAAADI in the germline V gene. The germline V and J ends were trimmed by 2 bases and 0 bases, with 11 bases remaining between them. The CDR3 loop spans 15 amino acids. For the CDR3, the DNA is TGCGCCAGCAGTGAGAGGGAACGGCTCTCCTACGAGCAGTACTTC. Translating it yields CASSERERLSYEQYF.

This clone occurred once. The chain has TRBV11-3 and TRBJ2-7; D is possibly TRBD1 (6 bases). This CDR3 has 15 residues. CDR1 is SGHNT, CDR2 YENEEA, per germline. Trimming took 3 bases from V and 2 from J, leaving 14 bases between them. CDR3 nucleotide sequence: TGTGCCAGCAGCTTGGATGCTGCAGGGGCCTACGAGCAGTACTTC. It translates to CASSLDAAGAYEQYF.

The chain has TRBV11-3 and TRBJ2-3, with 13 bases matching TRBD2. CDR1 and CDR2 (germline): SGHNT, YENEEA. This CDR3 contains 16 residues. The J segment lost 3 bases and the V segment lost 4 bases, leaving 4 bases of the junction unmatched. The CDR3 nucleotides are TGTGCCAGCAGCTACACTAGCGGGGGGGCGACAGATACGCAGTATTTT. Its translation: CASSYTSGGATDTQYF.

The J gene is TRBJ1-5, the V gene TRBV11-3; D unresolved. CDR3 length: 15 amino acids. Per germline, CDR1 SGHNT and CDR2 YENEEA. V was clipped by 3 bases and J by 6 bases, with 15 bases between them. CDR3 bases: TGTGCCAGCAGCTTGGAGGGCGGGAAGGTTCAGCCCCAGCATTTT. Translating gives CASSLEGGKVQPQHF.

The chain carries TRBV11-3 and TRBJ1-5, with D possibly being TRBD1 (6 bases). The V gene lost 3 bases and the J gene lost 9 bases, with 15 bases spanning the gap. Looked up from germline, CDR1 is SGHNT and CDR2 is YENEEA. The CDR3 sequence is 14 residues long. For the CDR3, the DNA is TGTGCCAGCAGCTTGTTGCACCCAGGGGCGCCCCAGCATTTT. Translated, it gives CASSLLHPGAPQHF. The variable domain in full, completed from reference TRBV11-3 and TRBJ1-5, reads EAGVVQSPRYKIIEKKQPVAFWCNPISGHNTLYWYLQNLGQGPELLIRYENEEAVDDSQLPKDRFSAERLKGVDSTLKIQPAELGDSAVYLCASSLLHPGAPQHFGDGTRLSIL.

This clone was seen more than once but under ten times. J is TRBJ1-5 and V is TRBV28; the D gene is possibly TRBD1 (5 bases). V lost 8 bases and J 2 bases, leaving 16 bases between the germline ends. The CDR3 loop spans 15 amino acids. Germline assignment: CDR1 MDHEN and CDR2 SYDVKM. CDR3 in DNA: TGTGCCAGCGTTGTCACGACAGCCCGCAATCAGCCCCAGCATTTT. Protein sequence: CASVVTTARNQPQHF.

This clone has just a few counts. The CDR3 loop reads CASSKSPEQYNSPLHF. The CDR3, as DNA: TGTGCCAGCAGTAAGTCTCCGGAACAGTATAATTCACCCCTCCACTTT. The chain carries TRBV6-8 and TRBJ1-6; no reliable D call. Germline V gene lookup returns CDR1 MNHGY and CDR2 SAAAGT. The CDR3 consists of 16 residues. V was trimmed by 5 bases and J by 4 bases, leaving 15 bases between them.

The CDR3 DNA reads TGTGCCAGCAGCCCGCGATCGAGGGAAGGAGGAACTGAAGCTTTCTTT. This translates into CASSPRSREGGTEAFF. This chain uses TRBV11-3 with TRBJ1-1; D is uncertain. The V and J ends lost 5 bases and 5 bases respectively, with 21 bases between them. This CDR3 comprises 16 residues. In germline, CDR1 is SGHNT, CDR2 YENEEA.

The chain recombines TRBV28 with TRBJ1-2; weak D call: TRBD1 (5 bases). Germline lookup yields CDR1 MDHEN and CDR2 SYDVKM. V was cut by 3 bases and J by 5 bases, with 13 bases left in between. The CDR3 has 14 residues. CDR3 sequence (DNA): TGTGCCAGCAGTTTTCAGGGCATGAGGTATGGCTACACCTTC. Encoded protein: CASSFQGMRYGYTF.

The chain recombines TRBV7-8 with TRBJ2-3, with D perhaps TRBD2 (6 bases). The CDR3 covers 13 residues. Germline loops: CDR1 SGHVS, CDR2 FQNEAQ. V shed 4 bases and J shed 4 bases, with 9 bases lying between them. The DNA of the CDR3 is TGTGCCAGCAGCTCCACGGGGGCAGATACGCAGTATTTT. Translation gives CASSSTGADTQYF.

With regard to this clone: At one of its ends the junction is not consistent with the germline gene, which may arise from a read error. Since one of the bases is ambiguous or unread, X appears in place of its residue. The rearrangement uses TRBV5-1 and TRBJ1-1, with D unresolved. This CDR3 contains 14 residues. Per the germline V gene, CDR1 is SGHRS and CDR2 is YFSETQ. The CDR3 DNA reads as TGCGCCAGCAGCTTGGAAACCCAGAACAYTGAAGCTTTCTTT. It translates to CASSLETQNXEAFF.

This rearrangement joins TRBV6-8 to TRBJ2-7; D is perhaps TRBD1 (7 bases). Trimming removed 6 bases at V and 6 bases at J, with 15 bases between. Germline V gene sequence: CDR1 MNHGY, CDR2 SAAAGT. The length of the CDR3 is 13 residues. CDR3 DNA: TGTGCCAGCAGGCGGGACAGAGGAGGCGAGCAGTACTTC. Its protein product is CASRRDRGGEQYF.

The V gene is TRBV5-1, the J gene TRBJ2-1, with TRBD1 identical over 10 bases. CDR1 SGHRS and CDR2 YFSETQ come from the germline V gene. This CDR3 contains 16 residues. J was trimmed by 4 bases and V by 3 bases; bases with no gene match: 7. DNA for the CDR3: TGCGCCAGCAGCTCGGAGACAGGGGGCTGGTACAATGAGCAGTTCTTC. Translation: CASSSETGGWYNEQFF.

The CDR3 DNA follows: TGTGCCAGCTCACCACGGACCTTTAACAACTATGGCTACACCTTC. It yields the protein CASSPRTFNNYGYTF. V is TRBV18 and J is TRBJ1-2, with unresolved D. The CDR3 has 15 residues. Germline CDR1 KGHSH, CDR2 LQKENI. Trimming removed 1 base from V and 2 bases from J, with 11 bases in between.

The chain combines TRBV6-8 with TRBJ1-5; weak D call: TRBD1 (6 bases). This CDR3 is built from 16 residues. Trimming took 5 bases from V and 2 from J, leaving 16 bases between them. Germline CDR1 is MNHGY and CDR2 is SAAAGT. The CDR3 bases are TGTGCCAGCAGTGCCGACAGGCTTCATGGCAATCAGCCCCAGCATTTT. Residues: CASSADRLHGNQPQHF.

The chain combines TRBV7-1 with TRBJ2-2; D unresolved. TRBV7-1 qualifies as an ORF whose function is uncertain. The CDR3 spans 13 residues. The ends were cut back, 4 bases at V and 6 bases at J, with 9 bases in the middle. The CDR3 sequence is CASSLGLAGELFF. The CDR3 bases are TGTGCCAGCAGCTTAGGATTGGCCGGGGAGCTGTTTTTT.

In this sample, this clone turned up a few times. The chain employs TRBV6-8 and TRBJ2-5; the D is unclear. The CDR3 sequence is 13 residues long. CDR1 and CDR2 (germline): MNHGY, SAAAGT. The V gene lost 4 bases and the J gene lost 5 bases, with 11 bases spanning the gap. In DNA, the CDR3 is TGTGCCAGCAGTTCCTGGGTGGGGGAGACCCAGTACTTC. Its protein product is CASSSWVGETQYF.

The rearrangement uses TRBV11-3 and TRBJ1-1, with D perhaps TRBD1 (6 bases). Germline V CDR1 and CDR2: SGHNT, YENEEA. This CDR3 is 14 amino acids long. V was shortened by 1 base and J by 3 bases, with 9 bases between the two germline ends. The CDR3 loop reads CASSLGTGHTEAFF. The CDR3 nucleotides read TGTGCCAGCAGCTTAGGCACAGGGCACACTGAAGCTTTCTTT.

Note on this clone: At one boundary the junction diverges from the germline segment, which might be a read error. The CDR3 coding sequence is TGTGCCATCAGTGGGGACAGAAGGACTGAAGCTTTCTTT. It encodes CAISGDRRTEAFF. This chain connects TRBV6-8 to TRBJ1-1, with 7 bases fitting TRBD1. The CDR3 has 13 amino acids. Germline CDR1 and CDR2: MNHGY and SAAAGT.

On this clone itself: One end of the junction does not line up with germline, which may come from a read error. The V gene is TRBV6-8, the J gene TRBJ2-2; D is unresolved. The CDR3 is made up of 12 amino acids. Germline V lookup: CDR1 MNHGY, CDR2 SAAAGT. Here the CDR3 reads CAISGVTGELFF. The CDR3 coding sequence is TGTGCCATCAGTGGGGTTACCGGGGAGCTGTTTTTT.

The chain employs TRBV4-1 and TRBJ1-3, with unresolved D. V dropped 5 bases and J dropped 0 bases, with 14 bases sitting between them. CDR3 length: 16 amino acids. In germline, CDR1 is MGHRA, CDR2 YSYEKL. The CDR3 DNA reads as TGCGCCAGCAGCGACGGACGCTTAGGCTCTGGAAACACCATATATTTT. This gives the protein CASSDGRLGSGNTIYF.

The V and J genes are TRBV6-7 and TRBJ1-2, with TRBD1 as a possible D gene (6 bases). TRBV6-7 is filed as an ORF, its function uncertain. The CDR3 consists of 13 residues. V lost 6 bases and J 5 bases, leaving 13 bases between the germline ends. The CDR3 DNA follows: TGTGCCAGCAGACTGGACAGTTGGTATGGCTACACCTTC. Protein product: CASRLDSWYGYTF.

The chain employs TRBV7-1 and TRBJ2-7; the D is unclear. TRBV7-1 is designated an ORF whose function remains uncertain. The V and J ends lost 4 bases and 0 bases respectively, with 7 bases between them. This CDR3 is 13 amino acids long. CDR3 loop: CASSYINSYEQYF. The DNA for the CDR3 is TGTGCCAGCAGCTATATTAACTCCTACGAGCAGTACTTC.

This chain connects TRBV7-6 to TRBJ2-5; 7 bases match TRBD1. Germline V gene data show CDR1 as SGHVS and CDR2 as FNYEAQ. J lost 5 bases, V lost 2 bases, and 8 bases had no gene match. The CDR3 runs 15 residues. The DNA of the CDR3 is TGTGCCAGCAGCTTACAAACAGGGGATCGGGAGACCCAGTACTTC. This codes for CASSLQTGDRETQYF.

V is TRBV7-6 and J is TRBJ2-7, with 10 bases lining up with TRBD1. Germline lookup yields CDR1 SGHVS and CDR2 FNYEAQ. CDR3 length equals 14 residues. V gave up 4 bases and J gave up 5 bases; unmatched junction bases: 5. CDR3: CASSSGQGRHEQYF. In DNA, the CDR3 is TGTGCCAGCAGCTCGGGACAGGGGCGACACGAGCAGTACTTC.

The chain recombines TRBV2 with TRBJ1-1, with 9 bases lining up with TRBD1. CDR3 length: 16 amino acids. V lost 8 bases, J lost 1 base, and 11 bases stayed unmatched. The V gene's germline CDR1 is SNHLY and CDR2 FYNNEI. CDR3 sequence: CASGGTGHRSNTEAFF. Written as DNA, the CDR3 is TGTGCCAGCGGGGGGACAGGGCATCGTTCGAACACTGAAGCTTTCTTT.